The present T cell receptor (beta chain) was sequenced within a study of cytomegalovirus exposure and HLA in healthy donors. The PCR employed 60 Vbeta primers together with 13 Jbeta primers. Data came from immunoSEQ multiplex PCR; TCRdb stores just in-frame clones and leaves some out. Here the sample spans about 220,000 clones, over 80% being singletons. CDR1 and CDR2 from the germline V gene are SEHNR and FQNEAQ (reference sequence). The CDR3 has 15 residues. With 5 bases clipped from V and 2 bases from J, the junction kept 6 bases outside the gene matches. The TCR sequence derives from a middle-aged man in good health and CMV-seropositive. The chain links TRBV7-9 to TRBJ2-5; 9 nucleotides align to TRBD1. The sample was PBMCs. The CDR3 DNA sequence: TGTGCCAGCAGCACGGACAGGGGTGGGCAAGAGACCCAGTACTTC. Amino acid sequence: CASSTDRGGQETQYF.